This T cell receptor (beta chain) came from a study of blood T cell repertoires in COVID-19 (dated by TCRdb to the early 2020s). Context from the whole study: Samples from collaborators originated in the United States, Italy and Spain and spanned both the acute and convalescent phases of COVID-19. The prospective study material was composed of cDNA or gDNA derived from T cells, B-cell-depleted T cells, or PBMCs. The dataset comprised deeply sampled blood TCRbeta repertoires from subjects exposed to, actively infected with, or recovered from COVID-19. The repertoires were made available in a free public database intended to serve as a resource for research on the immune response to SARS-CoV-2. Samples came from the ongoing ImmuneRACE study (first 160 participants) plus 1,254 subjects from 6 global collaborators. The sample metadata nearly always contained a de-identified subject ID, COVID-19 status, age in years and sex. Where available, HLA class I and class II types were taken from metadata supplied by the sample provider and were not determined by assay-based typing.

Overall study results and their limits: How much clinical and demographic metadata was included differed by source and by participant, and the metadata was provided uncurated.

In Seattle, one collaborating source enrolled patients while the infection was active and tracked those patients longitudinally over the course of disease. Whole blood was collected in K2EDTA tubes by collaborating institutions according to the institutions' own protocols. Collaborator samples were shipped for TCRbeta analysis as frozen whole blood, isolated PBMCs, or DNA extracted from either sample type. About this clone: The clone's antigen remains unknown. Per-base quality was not reported, and no clone a single base away is much larger than it.

TCRbeta CDR3 regions were amplified from genomic DNA by means of the immunoSEQ Assay, a bias-controlled multiplex PCR. Processing in the source paper ran as follows. Within the assay, amplification of reference gene primers was used to estimate how many nucleated cells each sample contained. Sequence reads were collapsed and filtered to measure the absolute abundance of every unique TCRbeta CDR3 rearrangement. For each sample, productive Simpson clonality was calculated as the square root of Simpson's diversity index over productive rearrangements. TCRdb took this table from immuneACCESS and kept in-frame rearrangements with V and J called. Such tables lack part of the clones; where checked against another copy, unresolved V genes explain under half of the gap, and the rest is unexplained. That table furnishes V, J and clone size, whereas the DNA furnished D and trimming. The table for this sample lists 300,000 to 350,000 clones; over 80% of them were counted only once. The ten largest clones take up approximately 9.3% of the sample.

The V and J ends are trimmed by 3 bases and 0 bases, leaving 15 bases between them. The CDR3 contains 17 residues, cysteine and phenylalanine counted. Only the CDR3 DNA is retained, 51 bases long and in frame from the first base. As encoded in the germline V gene, CDR1 is LGHNA while CDR2 is YSLEER. The sample comprised peripheral blood. The rearrangement combines TRBV4-3 with TRBJ2-1; a tentative D match to TRBD1 spans 6 bases. This receptor was identified in a man younger than 45 with COVID-19, enrolled during active disease. The nucleotides are TGCGCCAGCAGCCAGCAACCGGACAGTAGCTCCTACAATGAGCAGTTCTTC. It codes for CASSQQPDSSSYNEQFF.